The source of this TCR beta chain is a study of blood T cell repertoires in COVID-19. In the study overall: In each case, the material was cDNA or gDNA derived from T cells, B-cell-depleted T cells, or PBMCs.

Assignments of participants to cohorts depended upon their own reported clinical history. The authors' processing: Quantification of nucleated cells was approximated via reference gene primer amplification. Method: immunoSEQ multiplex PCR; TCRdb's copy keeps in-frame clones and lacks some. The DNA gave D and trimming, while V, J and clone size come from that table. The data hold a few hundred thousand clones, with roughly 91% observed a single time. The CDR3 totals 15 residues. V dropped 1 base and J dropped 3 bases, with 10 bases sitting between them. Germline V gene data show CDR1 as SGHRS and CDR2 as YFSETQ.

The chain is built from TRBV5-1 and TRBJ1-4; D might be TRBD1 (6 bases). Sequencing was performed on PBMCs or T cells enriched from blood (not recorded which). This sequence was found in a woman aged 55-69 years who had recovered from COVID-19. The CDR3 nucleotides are TGCGCCAGCAGCTTGACAGGGATCCCTAATGAAAAACTGTTTTTT. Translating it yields CASSLTGIPNEKLFF.